These T cell receptor beta chains were read from a single sample in a study of blood T cell repertoires in COVID-19. Sequencing was performed with immunoSEQ multiplex PCR; in TCRdb, only in-frame clones are kept and a portion is missing. The table lists about 250,000 clones, around 88% of them singletons. Sequencing used peripheral blood. These receptors originate from a man older than 75 with acute or convalescent COVID-19. CDR3s include the opening cysteine and the closing phenylalanine or tryptophan. A D gene is named only where the DNA matches it firmly. Expanded clones get a size class; other rows say once, few or many, or leave the size out.

V gene	clone size	D gene	J gene	CDR3 protein	CDR3 DNA
TRBV19	-	-	TRBJ1-5	CASSLTVNQPQHF	TGTGCCAGTAGTTTGACAGTTAATCAGCCCCAGCATTTT
TRBV11-2	-	TRBD1	TRBJ2-7	CASSSTRGQTYEQYF	TGTGCCAGCAGCTCCACCAGGGGGCAGACCTACGAGCAGTACTTC
TRBV7-2	few	TRBD1	TRBJ2-7	CASSLDRGTQVYEQYF	TGTGCCAGCAGCTTAGACAGGGGTACCCAGGTCTACGAGCAGTACTTC
TRBV6-5	-	-	TRBJ2-7	CASRETKYYEQYF	TGTGCCAGCAGAGAGACAAAATACTACGAGCAGTACTTC
TRBV4-1	many	-	TRBJ1-1	CASSPRAGPTEAFF	TGCGCCAGCAGCCCCCGGGCAGGGCCCACTGAAGCTTTCTTT
TRBV2	few	TRBD1	TRBJ2-2	CASSEGTGGRELFF	TGTGCCAGCAGTGAAGGGACAGGGGGCAGGGAGCTGTTTTTT
TRBV6-1	-	TRBD1	TRBJ1-1	CASSAGGQGARTEAFF	TGTGCCAGCAGTGCGGGGGGACAGGGGGCTCGCACTGAAGCTTTCTTT
TRBV25-1	-	-	TRBJ1-2	CASSESSPGNYGYTF	TGTGCCAGCAGTGAGTCATCCCCGGGGAACTATGGCTACACCTTC
TRBV5-4	few	-	TRBJ1-6	CASSMTGLYNSPLHF	TGTGCCAGCAGCATGACAGGTCTTTATAATTCACCCCTCCACTTT
TRBV7-2	-	-	TRBJ2-5	CASSSRGLQETQYF	TGTGCCAGCAGCTCGCGGGGGCTCCAGGAGACCCAGTACTTC
TRBV27	once	TRBD2	TRBJ2-7	CASSPGLANYEQYF	TGTGCCAGCAGTCCAGGACTAGCTAACTACGAGCAGTACTTC
TRBV5-1	-	-	TRBJ2-7	CASSPGDASTYEQYF	TGCGCCAGCAGTCCGGGGGACGCATCCACCTACGAGCAGTACTTC
TRBV6-1	-	-	TRBJ2-7	CASSEAGVYYEQYF	TGTGCCAGCAGTGAAGCAGGGGTCTACTACGAGCAGTACTTC
TRBV27	once	-	TRBJ1-4	CASSVGASEGTNEKLFF	TGTGCCAGCAGTGTCGGAGCCTCGGAGGGGACTAATGAAAAACTGTTTTTT
TRBV6-5	-	-	TRBJ1-2	CASSYSPGTPEYGYTF	TGTGCCAGCAGTTACTCGCCGGGAACCCCCGAGTATGGCTACACCTTC
TRBV3-1/TRBV3-2	-	-	TRBJ2-7	CASSQGDEQYF	TGTGCCAGCAGCCAGGGCGACGAGCAGTACTTC
TRBV5-1	-	TRBD2	TRBJ2-1	CASRLAGGSYNEQFF	TGCGCCAGCAGGTTAGCGGGGGGGTCTTACAATGAGCAGTTCTTC
TRBV6-1	-	TRBD1	TRBJ1-2	CASSEAVGQGWRGYTF	TGTGCCAGCAGTGAAGCGGTGGGACAGGGCTGGCGTGGCTACACCTTC